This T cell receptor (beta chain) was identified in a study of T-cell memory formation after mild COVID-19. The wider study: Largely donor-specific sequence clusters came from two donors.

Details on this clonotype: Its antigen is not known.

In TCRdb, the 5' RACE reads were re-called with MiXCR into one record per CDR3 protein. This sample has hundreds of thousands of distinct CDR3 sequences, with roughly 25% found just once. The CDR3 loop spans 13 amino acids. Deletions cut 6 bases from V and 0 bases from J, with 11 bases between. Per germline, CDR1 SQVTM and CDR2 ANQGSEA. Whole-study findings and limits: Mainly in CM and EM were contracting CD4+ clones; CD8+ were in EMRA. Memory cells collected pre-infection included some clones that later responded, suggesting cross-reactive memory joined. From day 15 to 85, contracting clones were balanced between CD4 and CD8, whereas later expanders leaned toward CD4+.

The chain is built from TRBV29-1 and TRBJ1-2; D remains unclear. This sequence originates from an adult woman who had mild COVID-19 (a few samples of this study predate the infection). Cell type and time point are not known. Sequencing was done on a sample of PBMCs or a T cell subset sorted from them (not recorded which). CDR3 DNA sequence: TGCAGCGTCCTAGGGCAATCTAACTATGGCTACACCTTC. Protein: CSVLGQSNYGYTF.